Listed below are T cell receptor beta chains from one sample, sequenced in a study of blood T cell repertoires in COVID-19. Assay used: immunoSEQ multiplex PCR; TCRdb lists only in-frame clones, some missing. The sample holds about 260,000 clones; approximately 89% are singletons and the top ten take about 9.4%. The sample comprised peripheral blood. The receptors here all came from a woman in her seventies with COVID-19, enrolled during active disease. The CDR3 runs from the conserved cysteine through the conserved F or W. Fields, in order: CDR3 protein, CDR3 DNA, clone size, V gene, J gene, D gene. D genes are given only for firm matches. Size is stated for part of the rows, as once, few or many counts, or as a class when the clone is expanded.

CASSLSVRYNEQFF	TGTGCCAGCTCACTTTCGGTGCGCTACAATGAGCAGTTCTTC	.	TRBV18	TRBJ2-1	.
CASSLERTGGGQPQHF	TGTGCCAGCAGCTTGGAGAGGACAGGGGGCGGTCAGCCCCAGCATTTT	.	TRBV5-6	TRBJ1-5	TRBD1
CASSPRGAGSTDTQYF	TGTGCCAGCAGCCCGCGAGGGGCGGGGAGCACAGATACGCAGTATTTT	.	TRBV5-4	TRBJ2-3	.
CSASPPGRVNSPLHF	TGCAGTGCTAGTCCCCCTGGCAGGGTAAATTCACCCCTCCACTTT	few	TRBV20-1	TRBJ1-6	.
CASSEALAPGDEQYF	TGTGCCAGCAGTGAAGCGCTTGCGCCGGGGGACGAGCAGTACTTC	.	TRBV6-1	TRBJ2-7	.
CASSRLAGGGTDTQYF	TGTGCCAGCAGCCGTCTAGCGGGAGGGGGCACAGATACGCAGTATTTT	.	TRBV7-2	TRBJ2-3	TRBD2
CTSTVGRRESSYNEQFF	TGCACCAGCACGGTCGGGCGGCGGGAGAGCTCCTACAATGAGCAGTTCTTC	.	TRBV1	TRBJ2-1	.
CASSPGDRNYGYTF	TGCGCCAGCAGCCCCGGGGATAGAAACTATGGCTACACCTTC	once	TRBV4-3	TRBJ1-2	.
CAISDPDRFGGYTF	TGTGCCATCAGTGACCCAGACAGGTTCGGCGGCTACACCTTC	once	TRBV10-3	TRBJ1-2	.
CATSREGSRGRAFF	TGTGCCACCAGCAGAGAGGGGTCCAGGGGGCGAGCTTTCTTT	.	TRBV15	TRBJ1-1	TRBD1
CASKGLNNYEQYF	TGTGCCAGCAAGGGACTAAATAACTACGAGCAGTACTTC	.	TRBV28	TRBJ2-7	TRBD2
CASSKDRAGNTIYF	TGTGCCAGCAGCAAGGACAGGGCTGGAAACACCATATATTTT	.	TRBV7-2	TRBJ1-3	TRBD1
CASNMDRGGGQPQHF	TGTGCCAGCAATATGGACAGGGGAGGCGGGCAGCCCCAGCATTTT	.	TRBV6-5	TRBJ1-5	TRBD1
CASSLSSGSYEQYF	TGCGCCAGCAGCTTGTCTAGCGGATCCTACGAGCAGTACTTC	once	TRBV5-1	TRBJ2-7	TRBD2
CASSPLASGSLVAEQYF	TGTGCCAGCAGCCCTTTGGCTTCAGGGTCCCTGGTTGCCGAGCAGTACTTC	.	TRBV16	TRBJ2-7	.
CASNPGGSGNTIYF	TGTGCCAGTAATCCGGGAGGCTCTGGAAACACCATATATTTT	.	TRBV19	TRBJ1-3	.
CASRPRAGTGELFF	TGTGCCAGCAGACCGAGGGCCGGGACCGGGGAGCTGTTTTTT	.	TRBV6-4	TRBJ2-2	.
CAIGLGDQETQYF	TGTGCCATCGGATTAGGGGACCAAGAGACCCAGTACTTC	.	TRBV10-3	TRBJ2-5	.
CATRRGSNTEAFF	TGTGCCACCAGGAGGGGGTCGAACACTGAAGCTTTCTTT	.	TRBV24-1	TRBJ1-1	.
CASRKGARDTEAFF	TGCGCCAGCAGAAAGGGGGCCCGGGACACTGAAGCTTTCTTT	.	TRBV4-1	TRBJ1-1	TRBD1
CASSVGSRLVGYEQYF	TGTGCCAGCAGCGTAGGGTCTAGGCTAGTAGGCTACGAGCAGTACTTC	once	TRBV9	TRBJ2-7	.
CASSASGTVNQPQHF	TGTGCCAGCAGCGCGTCCGGGACAGTTAATCAGCCCCAGCATTTT	few	TRBV5-6	TRBJ1-5	TRBD1
CASSPGRGYGYTF	TGTGCCAGCAGCCCCGGACGGGGCTATGGCTACACCTTC	.	TRBV11-2	TRBJ1-2	.
CASSRGLAGEYEQYF	TGTGCCAGCAGCAGAGGACTAGCGGGAGAGTACGAGCAGTACTTC	.	TRBV5-4	TRBJ2-7	TRBD2
CASSPRRGSYEQYF	TGTGCCAGCAGTCCCCGACGAGGTTCCTACGAGCAGTACTTC	.	TRBV6-5	TRBJ2-7	.
CASSLSPTIEKLFF	TGTGCCAGCAGTTTATCCCCTACGATCGAAAAACTGTTTTTT	.	TRBV28	TRBJ1-4	.
CASSEMSRDREQFF	TGTGCCAGCAGTGAAATGAGCAGGGATAGAGAGCAGTTCTTC	few	TRBV6-1	TRBJ2-1	.
CASTSGQVSGNTIYF	TGTGCCAGTACCTCGGGACAGGTCTCTGGAAACACCATATATTTT	.	TRBV19	TRBJ1-3	TRBD1
CASSAADQSSPLHF	TGTGCCAGCAGCGCAGCGGACCAGTCGTCACCCCTCCACTTT	once	TRBV7-3	TRBJ1-6	.
CASSSPGSGRQETQYF	TGTGCCAGCAGCTCACCCGGGAGCGGGAGACAAGAGACCCAGTACTTC	.	TRBV11-3	TRBJ2-5	TRBD2
CASSQDNQRAYGYTF	TGCGCCAGCAGCCAAGACAATCAACGAGCCTATGGCTACACCTTC	.	TRBV4-1	TRBJ1-2	.
CASSYRDRYNEQFF	TGTGCCAGCAGTTACCGGGACAGATACAATGAGCAGTTCTTC	.	TRBV6-5	TRBJ2-1	TRBD1
CASSQGGSGRPGVEQYF	TGTGCCAGCAGCCAAGGAGGTAGCGGGAGGCCCGGGGTCGAGCAGTACTTC	.	TRBV3-1/TRBV3-2	TRBJ2-7	TRBD2
CASSSWRGSTDTQYF	TGTGCCAGCAGTTCGTGGCGGGGGAGCACAGATACGCAGTATTTT	.	TRBV6-2/TRBV6-3	TRBJ2-3	TRBD2
CARSFIPGTSGRKNSYEQYF	TGTGCCAGAAGCTTTATACCCGGGACTAGCGGGAGGAAGAACTCCTACGAGCAGTACTTC	.	TRBV5-3	TRBJ2-7	TRBD2
CAWRPSDGYTF	TGTGCCTGGAGGCCCAGTGATGGCTACACCTTC	once	TRBV30	TRBJ1-2	.
CASSQDGYRGNTIYF	TGTGCCAGCAGCCAAGACGGGTACAGGGGAAACACCATATATTTT	once	TRBV3-1/TRBV3-2	TRBJ1-3	.
CASSGTGYEQYF	TGTGCCAGCAGCGGGACAGGCTACGAGCAGTACTTC	.	TRBV14	TRBJ2-7	TRBD1
CASSRRFGGPPYEQYF	TGTGCCAGCTCTCGTCGTTTCGGCGGGCCTCCTTACGAGCAGTACTTC	.	TRBV18	TRBJ2-7	.
CASSVGPSDNEQFF	TGTGCCAGCAGCGTAGGTCCTAGCGACAATGAGCAGTTCTTC	.	TRBV9	TRBJ2-1	.
CASSTRSFDQPQHF	TGTGCCAGCAGTACCCGCAGTTTCGATCAGCCCCAGCATTTT	.	TRBV2	TRBJ1-5	.
CATAGTALTDTQYF	TGTGCCACCGCCGGGACAGCTTTGACAGATACGCAGTATTTT	.	TRBV10-3	TRBJ2-3	TRBD1
CASSLSGVYGYTF	TGTGCCAGCAGCTTATCCGGGGTCTATGGCTACACCTTC	.	TRBV7-3	TRBJ1-2	.
CASGGTDYEQYF	TGTGCCAGCGGCGGGACGGACTACGAGCAGTACTTC	.	TRBV6-5	TRBJ2-7	.
CASSFAGYGYTF	TGTGCCAGCAGTTTCGCCGGCTATGGCTACACCTTC	few	TRBV27	TRBJ1-2	.
CASSLAGTPGAEAFF	TGCGCCAGCAGCTTGGCCGGGACACCAGGCGCTGAAGCTTTCTTT	.	TRBV5-1	TRBJ1-1	.
CASSHTGAGANVLTF	TGTGCCAGCAGTCATACAGGGGCTGGGGCCAACGTCCTGACTTTC	.	TRBV5-4	TRBJ2-6	TRBD1
CASSLNRIDTEAFF	TGTGCCAGCAGCTTAAACAGGATCGACACTGAAGCTTTCTTT	.	TRBV7-2	TRBJ1-1	.
CASKGEGPTQYF	TGTGCCAGTAAGGGGGAAGGCCCCACGCAGTATTTT	.	TRBV19	TRBJ2-3	.
CAWSRRNTEAFF	TGTGCCTGGAGTCGGAGGAACACTGAAGCTTTCTTT	many	TRBV30	TRBJ1-1	.
CASRERASGNTGELFF	TGTGCCAGCAGAGAGAGGGCTAGCGGGAACACCGGGGAGCTGTTTTTT	.	TRBV7-2	TRBJ2-2	TRBD2
CASSYPGNTIYF	TGTGCCAGCAGCTATCCGGGAAACACCATATATTTT	.	TRBV11-3	TRBJ1-3	.
CASSAPSVAGLTEAFF	TGTGCCAGCAGTGCTCCCTCGGTCGCAGGGTTGACTGAAGCTTTCTTT	.	TRBV7-9	TRBJ1-1	.
CASSLSIRGTGRPIYNSPLHF	TGTGCCAGCAGTTTATCGATTAGGGGGACAGGGAGGCCGATCTATAATTCACCCCTCCACTTT	.	TRBV27	TRBJ1-6	TRBD1
CASSLWGPGIFNYGYTF	TGTGCCAGCAGTTTGTGGGGTCCGGGAATCTTTAACTATGGCTACACCTTC	.	TRBV27	TRBJ1-2	.
CASSGVAGGPFTGELFF	TGTGCCAGCAGCGGAGTAGCGGGAGGGCCCTTCACCGGGGAGCTGTTTTTT	.	TRBV9	TRBJ2-2	TRBD2
CASSFEGQGRETQYF	TGTGCCAGCAGCTTCGAGGGACAGGGTAGGGAGACCCAGTACTTC	once	TRBV11-3	TRBJ2-5	TRBD1
CAWSSTRTEAFF	TGTGCCTGGAGCAGTACGAGGACTGAAGCTTTCTTT	.	TRBV30	TRBJ1-1	.
CASSSRGSRADYGYTF	TGTGCCAGCAGCTCAAGGGGGAGCAGGGCGGATTATGGCTACACCTTC	few	TRBV7-8	TRBJ1-2	.
CASSLAANSPLHF	TGTGCCAGCAGTTTAGCGGCTAATTCACCCCTCCACTTT	.	TRBV12-3/TRBV12-4	TRBJ1-6	.